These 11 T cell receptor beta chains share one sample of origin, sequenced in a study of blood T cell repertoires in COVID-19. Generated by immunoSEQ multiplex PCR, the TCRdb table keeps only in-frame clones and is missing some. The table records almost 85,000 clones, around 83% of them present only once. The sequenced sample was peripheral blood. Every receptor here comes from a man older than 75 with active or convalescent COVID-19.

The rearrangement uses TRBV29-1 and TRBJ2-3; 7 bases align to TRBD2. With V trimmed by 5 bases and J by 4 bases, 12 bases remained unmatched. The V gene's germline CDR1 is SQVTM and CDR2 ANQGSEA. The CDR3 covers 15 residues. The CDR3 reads CSVLRLASIADTQYF. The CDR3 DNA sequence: TGCAGCGTTCTCCGACTAGCCTCAATTGCAGATACGCAGTATTTT.

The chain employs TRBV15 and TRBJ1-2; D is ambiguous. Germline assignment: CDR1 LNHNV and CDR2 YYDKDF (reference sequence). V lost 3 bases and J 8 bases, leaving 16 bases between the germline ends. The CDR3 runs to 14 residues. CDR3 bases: TGTGCCACCAGCAGTCACAGCTATCCGTTCGGCTACACCTTC. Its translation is CATSSHSYPFGYTF.

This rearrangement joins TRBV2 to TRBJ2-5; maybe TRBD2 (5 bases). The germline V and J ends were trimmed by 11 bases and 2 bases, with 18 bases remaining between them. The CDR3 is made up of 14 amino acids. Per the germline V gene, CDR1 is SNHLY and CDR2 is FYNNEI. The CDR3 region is CASSRERRQETQYF. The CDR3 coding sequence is TGTGCCTCCTCCCGGGAACGACGGCAAGAGACCCAGTACTTC.

Here the CDR3 reads CASSLSQGGSDGYTF. CDR3 sequence (DNA): TGCGCCAGCAGCTTGTCCCAGGGGGGATCTGATGGCTACACCTTC. This chain connects TRBV5-1 to TRBJ1-2, with 7 bases identical to TRBD1. This CDR3 is 15 amino acids long. Germline V lookup: CDR1 SGHRS, CDR2 YFSETQ. The trim removed 1 base at V and 6 bases at J, leaving 9 bases unmatched.

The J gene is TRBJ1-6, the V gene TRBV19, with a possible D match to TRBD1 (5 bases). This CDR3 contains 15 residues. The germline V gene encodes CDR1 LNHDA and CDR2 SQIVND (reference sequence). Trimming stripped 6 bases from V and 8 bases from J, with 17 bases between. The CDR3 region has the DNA TGTGCCAGTAGCCCGACAGCACTCGACGATTCACCCCTCCACTTT. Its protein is CASSPTALDDSPLHF.

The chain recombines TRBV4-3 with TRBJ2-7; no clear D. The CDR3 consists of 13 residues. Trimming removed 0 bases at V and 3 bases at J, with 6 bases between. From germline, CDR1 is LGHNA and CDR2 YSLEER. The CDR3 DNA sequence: TGCGCCAGCAGCCAAGAAGTCGGCTACGAGCAGTACTTC. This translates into CASSQEVGYEQYF.

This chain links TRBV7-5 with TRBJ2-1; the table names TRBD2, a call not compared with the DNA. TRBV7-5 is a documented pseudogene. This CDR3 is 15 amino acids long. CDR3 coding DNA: TGTGCCAGAAGCTTTATCCTAGGATCCGGGGATGAGCAGTTCTTC. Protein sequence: CARSFILGSGDEQFF.

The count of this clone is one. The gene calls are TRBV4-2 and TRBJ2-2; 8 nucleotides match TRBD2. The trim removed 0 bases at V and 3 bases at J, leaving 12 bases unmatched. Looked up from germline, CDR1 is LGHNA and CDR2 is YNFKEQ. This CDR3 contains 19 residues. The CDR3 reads CASSQDYGGGLGDTGELFF. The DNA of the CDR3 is TGTGCCAGCAGCCAAGATTATGGCGGGGGGCTTGGGGACACCGGGGAGCTGTTTTTT.

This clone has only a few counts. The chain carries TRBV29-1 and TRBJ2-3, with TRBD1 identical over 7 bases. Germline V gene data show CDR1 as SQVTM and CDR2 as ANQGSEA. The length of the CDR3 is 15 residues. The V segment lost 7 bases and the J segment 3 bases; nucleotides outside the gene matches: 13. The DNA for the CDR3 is TGCAGCGCACCGGTGACAGGGTTTTATACAGATACGCAGTATTTT. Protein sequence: CSAPVTGFYTDTQYF.

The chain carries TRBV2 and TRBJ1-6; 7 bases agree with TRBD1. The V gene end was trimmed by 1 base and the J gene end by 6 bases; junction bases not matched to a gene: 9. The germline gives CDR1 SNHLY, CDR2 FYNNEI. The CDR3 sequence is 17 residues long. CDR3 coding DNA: TGTGCCAGCAGTGAAGTGACAGGGCGCGTTACTAATTCACCCCTCCACTTT. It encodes CASSEVTGRVTNSPLHF.

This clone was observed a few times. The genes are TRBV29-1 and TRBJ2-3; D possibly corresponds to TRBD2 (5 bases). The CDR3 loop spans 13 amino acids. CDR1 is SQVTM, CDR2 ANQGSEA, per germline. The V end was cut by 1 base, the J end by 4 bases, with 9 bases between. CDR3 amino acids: CSVEGGGPDTQYF. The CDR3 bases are TGCAGCGTTGAAGGTGGAGGACCAGATACGCAGTATTTT.